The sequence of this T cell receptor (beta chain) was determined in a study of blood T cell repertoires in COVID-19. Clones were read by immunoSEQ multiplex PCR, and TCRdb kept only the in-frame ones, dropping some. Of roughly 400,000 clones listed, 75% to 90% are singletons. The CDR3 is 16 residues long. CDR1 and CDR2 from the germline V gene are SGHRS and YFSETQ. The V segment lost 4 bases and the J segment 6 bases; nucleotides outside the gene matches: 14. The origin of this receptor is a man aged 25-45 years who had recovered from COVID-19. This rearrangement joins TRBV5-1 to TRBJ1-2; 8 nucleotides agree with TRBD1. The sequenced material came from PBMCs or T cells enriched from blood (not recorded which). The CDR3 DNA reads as TGCGCCAGCAGCCCCGGGACAGGATCCCACATGAATGGCTACACCTTC. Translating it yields CASSPGTGSHMNGYTF.